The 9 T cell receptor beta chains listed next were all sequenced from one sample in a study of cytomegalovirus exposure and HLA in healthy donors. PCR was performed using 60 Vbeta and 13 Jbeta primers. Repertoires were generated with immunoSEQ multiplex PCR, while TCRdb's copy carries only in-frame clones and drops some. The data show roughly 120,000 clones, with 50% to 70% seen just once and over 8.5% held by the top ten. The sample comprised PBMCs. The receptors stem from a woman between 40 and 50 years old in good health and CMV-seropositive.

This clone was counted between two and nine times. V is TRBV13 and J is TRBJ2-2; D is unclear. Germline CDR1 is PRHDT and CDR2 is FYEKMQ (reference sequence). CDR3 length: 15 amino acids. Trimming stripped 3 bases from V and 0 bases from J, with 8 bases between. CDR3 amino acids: CASSFAVANTGELFF. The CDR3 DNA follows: TGTGCCAGCAGCTTTGCAGTCGCGAACACCGGGGAGCTGTTTTTT.

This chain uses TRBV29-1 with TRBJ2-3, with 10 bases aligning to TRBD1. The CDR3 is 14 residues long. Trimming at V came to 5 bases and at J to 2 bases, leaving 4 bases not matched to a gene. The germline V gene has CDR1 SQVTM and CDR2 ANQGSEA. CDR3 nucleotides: TGCAGCGTTTCGGACAGGGGGATCACAGATACGCAGTATTTT. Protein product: CSVSDRGITDTQYF.

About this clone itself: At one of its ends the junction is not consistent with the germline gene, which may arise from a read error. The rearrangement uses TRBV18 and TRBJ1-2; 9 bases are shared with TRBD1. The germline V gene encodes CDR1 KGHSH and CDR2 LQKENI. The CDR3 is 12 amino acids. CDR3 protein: CASSPGQGLGGF. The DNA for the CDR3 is TGTGCCAGCTCACCGGGACAGGGATTAGGAGGATTC. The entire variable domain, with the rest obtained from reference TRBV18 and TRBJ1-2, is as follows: NAGVMQNPRHLVRRRGQEARLRCSPMKGHSHVYWYRQLPEEGLKFMVYLQKENIIDESGMPKERFSAEFPKEGPSILRIQQVVRGDSAAYFCASSPGQGLGGFGSGTRLTVV.

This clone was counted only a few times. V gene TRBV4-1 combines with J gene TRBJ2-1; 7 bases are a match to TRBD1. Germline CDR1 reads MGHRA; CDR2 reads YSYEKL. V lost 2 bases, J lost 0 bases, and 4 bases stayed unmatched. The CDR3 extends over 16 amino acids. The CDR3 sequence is CASSQIGQASYNEQFF. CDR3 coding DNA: TGCGCCAGCAGCCAAATAGGACAGGCCTCCTACAATGAGCAGTTCTTC.

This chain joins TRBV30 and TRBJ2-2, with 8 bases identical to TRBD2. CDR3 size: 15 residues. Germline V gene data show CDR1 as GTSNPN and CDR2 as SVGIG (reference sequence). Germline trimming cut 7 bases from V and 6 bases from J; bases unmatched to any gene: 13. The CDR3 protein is CASSGSGSMAGELFF. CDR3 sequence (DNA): TGTGCCTCCTCGGGGAGCGGGAGTATGGCCGGGGAGCTGTTTTTT.

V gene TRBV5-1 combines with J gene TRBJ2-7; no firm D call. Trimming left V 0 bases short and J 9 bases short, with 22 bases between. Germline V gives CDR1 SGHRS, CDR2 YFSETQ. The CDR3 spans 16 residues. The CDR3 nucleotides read TGCGCCAGCAGCTTGGCCGTGAACGCCCAGAAGTCCGTGCAGTACTTC. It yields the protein CASSLAVNAQKSVQYF.

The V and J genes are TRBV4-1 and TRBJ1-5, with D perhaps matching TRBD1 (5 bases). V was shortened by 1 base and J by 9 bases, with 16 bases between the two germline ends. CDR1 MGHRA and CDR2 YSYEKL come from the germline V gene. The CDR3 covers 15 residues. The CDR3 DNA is TGCGCCAGCAGCCAAGTTTATACAGGCTCAGGGCCCCAGCATTTT. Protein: CASSQVYTGSGPQHF.

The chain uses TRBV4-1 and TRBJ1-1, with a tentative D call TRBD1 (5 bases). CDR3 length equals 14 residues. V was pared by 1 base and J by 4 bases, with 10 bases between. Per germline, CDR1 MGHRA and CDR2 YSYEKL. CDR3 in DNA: TGCGCCAGCAGCCAAGGTCTCGGGGGCACTGAAGCTTTCTTT. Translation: CASSQGLGGTEAFF.

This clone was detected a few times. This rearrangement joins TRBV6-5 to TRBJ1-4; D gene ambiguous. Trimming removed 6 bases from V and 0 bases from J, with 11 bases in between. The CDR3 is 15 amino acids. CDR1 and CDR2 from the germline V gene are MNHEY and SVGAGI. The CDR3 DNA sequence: TGTGCCAGCAGCCACGACTGGGCAACTAATGAAAAACTGTTTTTT. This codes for CASSHDWATNEKLFF.